A single sample gave rise to the 22 T cell receptor beta chains below, sequenced in a study of blood T cell repertoires in COVID-19. Produced via immunoSEQ multiplex PCR; TCRdb's table is partial and in-frame only. The data show 490,000 or so clones, around 87% seen once. Sequencing input: PBMCs or T cells enriched from blood (not recorded which). Receptor source: a woman aged 35 to 49 who had recovered from COVID-19.

Points on this clone: A read error may be the cause here, since a much bigger clone is one base away. The chain couples TRBV13 to TRBJ2-3, with D unclear. The CDR3 is made up of 13 amino acids. V lost 3 bases, J lost 0 bases, and 4 bases lay in between. Germline V gene sequence: CDR1 PRHDT, CDR2 FYEKMQ (reference sequence). The DNA for the CDR3 is TGTGCCAGCAGCTTTCTTAGCACAGATACGCAGTATTTT. This codes for CASSFLSTDTQYF.

The chain combines TRBV9 with TRBJ1-1; unclear D gene. Germline V gives CDR1 SGDLS, CDR2 YYNGEE. CDR3 length: 14 amino acids. V lost 3 bases and J 0 bases, leaving 9 bases between the germline ends. CDR3 amino acids: CASSAQTMNTEAFF. CDR3 nucleotide sequence: TGTGCCAGCAGCGCACAGACCATGAACACTGAAGCTTTCTTT.

The rearrangement uses TRBV21-1 and TRBJ1-1; whether TRBD1, the table's D call, matches the DNA was not checked. TRBV21-1 is reported as a pseudogene. The CDR3 is made up of 15 amino acids. CDR3 amino acids: CASSKNRVGWTEAFF. The CDR3 DNA sequence: TGTGCCAGCAGCAAAAACAGGGTAGGTTGGACTGAAGCTTTCTTT.

This chain uses TRBV19 with TRBJ1-1; D may be TRBD1 (6 bases). The V gene lost 3 bases and the J gene lost 5 bases, with 13 bases spanning the gap. Per germline, CDR1 LNHDA and CDR2 SQIVND (reference sequence). The CDR3 consists of 14 residues. DNA for the CDR3: TGTGCCAGTAGTATGTTTCCAGGGGTTACTGAAGCTTTCTTT. Encoded protein: CASSMFPGVTEAFF.

The chain joins TRBV9 to TRBJ2-5; maybe TRBD1 (6 bases). The CDR3 is 14 amino acids. Germline CDR1 reads SGDLS; CDR2 reads YYNGEE. Trimming removed 2 bases from V and 0 bases from J, with 8 bases in between. DNA for the CDR3: TGTGCCAGCAGCGTCACAGGGTACCAAGAGACCCAGTACTTC. It encodes CASSVTGYQETQYF.

V and J are TRBV4-3 and TRBJ2-1, with 7 bases identical to TRBD2. The CDR3 extends over 13 amino acids. V shed 3 bases and J 6 bases; nucleotides not matched to a gene: 2. In germline, CDR1 is LGHNA, CDR2 YSLEER. The DNA of the CDR3 is TGCGCCAGCAGCCACGGACTAGGCAATGAGCAGTTCTTC. It is translated as CASSHGLGNEQFF.

In DNA form, the CDR3 reads TGTGCCAGCAGTTTATCGGCGGACAGGGGTATGAAGGAGCAGTACTTC. It specifies CASSLSADRGMKEQYF. The rearrangement links TRBV27 to TRBJ2-7, with TRBD1 matching 9 bases. The CDR3 contains 16 residues. Trimming cost V 0 bases and J 7 bases; bases outside gene matches: 10. The germline gives CDR1 MNHEY, CDR2 SMNVEV (reference sequence).

This clone was observed a few times. The V and J genes are TRBV4-2 and TRBJ1-3, with D possibly being TRBD1 (5 bases). The germline gives CDR1 LGHNA, CDR2 YNFKEQ. The CDR3 has 15 residues. Trimming cost V 1 base and J 2 bases, with 9 bases left between them. The CDR3 protein is CASSQVGGTGNTIYF. CDR3 sequence (DNA): TGTGCCAGCAGCCAAGTGGGGGGAACTGGAAACACCATATATTTT.

The chain uses TRBV15 and TRBJ1-2; TRBD1 might be the D (6 bases). Germline V CDR1 and CDR2: LNHNV, YYDKDF (reference sequence). V lost 5 bases, J lost 0 bases, and 10 bases lay in between. There are 14 residues in the CDR3. CDR3 in amino acids: CATSGGQTNYGYTF. The DNA for the CDR3 is TGTGCCACCAGCGGAGGACAGACTAACTATGGCTACACCTTC.

This clone occurred a few times. The chain links TRBV19 to TRBJ1-1, with D perhaps matching TRBD1 (5 bases). The germline V and J ends were trimmed by 2 bases and 4 bases, with 11 bases remaining between them. Germline lookup yields CDR1 LNHDA and CDR2 SQIVND (reference sequence). This CDR3 region has 14 residues. CDR3 DNA: TGTGCCAGTAGTATAAGCGGGGGAATCACTGAAGCTTTCTTT. The encoded protein is CASSISGGITEAFF.

This chain uses TRBV10-3 with TRBJ2-5, with TRBD1 matching over 10 bases. CDR3 size: 14 residues. Per germline, CDR1 ENHRY and CDR2 SYGVKD. V dropped 6 bases and J dropped 5; count of bases not matched to a gene: 6. The CDR3 sequence is CAISGDRGGETQYF. The DNA for the CDR3 is TGTGCCATCAGCGGGGACAGGGGAGGGGAGACCCAGTACTTC.

The rearrangement uses TRBV5-4 and TRBJ2-6; 9 bases map to TRBD1. The length of the CDR3 is 18 residues. CDR1 is SGHNT, CDR2 YYREEE, per germline (reference sequence). J was trimmed by 0 bases and V by 4 bases; bases with no gene match: 8. The CDR3 nucleotides are TGTGCCAGCAGCCGACGACAGGGGGGGTTCTCTGGGGCCAACGTCCTGACTTTC. Protein: CASSRRQGGFSGANVLTF.

This clone was detected once. The J gene is TRBJ1-5, the V gene TRBV2, with 7 bases matching TRBD1. J lost 2 bases, V lost 6 bases, and 7 bases had no gene match. This CDR3 comprises 15 residues. Germline assignment: CDR1 SNHLY and CDR2 FYNNEI. For the CDR3, the DNA is TGTGCCAGCAGCCGGCAGGGGGTAGGCAATCAGCCCCAGCATTTT. Translating it yields CASSRQGVGNQPQHF.

This chain links TRBV7-8 with TRBJ2-1; D is unclear. Trimming took off 3 bases at V and 2 bases at J, with 11 bases between the two ends. Germline V gives CDR1 SGHVS, CDR2 FQNEAQ. The CDR3 totals 15 residues. The DNA for the CDR3 is TGTGCCAGCAGCTTCTCGTCAGCGCCCTACAATGAGCAGTTCTTC. This gives the protein CASSFSSAPYNEQFF.

This clone was detected a few times. V is TRBV2 and J is TRBJ1-1; possibly TRBD1 for D (5 bases). In germline, CDR1 is SNHLY, CDR2 FYNNEI. V was shortened by 2 bases and J by 10 bases, with 11 bases between the two germline ends. This CDR3 is 12 amino acids long. CDR3 loop: CASSEIRDLAFF. The CDR3, as DNA: TGTGCCAGCAGTGAAATAAGGGACTTAGCTTTCTTT.

The chain has TRBV6-2 or TRBV6-3 and TRBJ1-1, with a tentative D call TRBD1 (6 bases). V was trimmed by 5 bases and J by 0 bases, leaving 22 bases between them. CDR1 and CDR2 (germline): MNHEY, SVGEGT. This CDR3 has 18 residues. In DNA, the CDR3 is TGTGCCAGCAGTCCCTCCTTTTCGACAGGCCTCATGAACACTGAAGCTTTCTTT. Protein sequence: CASSPSFSTGLMNTEAFF.

This chain connects TRBV4-3 to TRBJ2-2, with 12 bases that match TRBD2. This CDR3 has 15 amino acids. After removal of 5 bases from V and 8 bases from J, the junction contained 6 bases not matched to a gene. The germline CDR1 and CDR2 sequences are LGHNA and YSLEER. The CDR3 sequence: CASSKRTSGIGELFF. CDR3 bases: TGCGCCAGCAGCAAACGGACTAGCGGGATTGGGGAGCTGTTTTTT.

V and J are TRBV10-1 and TRBJ2-1; 10 nucleotides line up with TRBD2. Losses at the gene ends were 3 bases for V and 3 bases for J; bases not matched to a gene: 14. The germline gives CDR1 WNHNN, CDR2 SYGVQD (reference sequence). The CDR3 runs 19 residues. The CDR3 DNA reads as TGCGCCAGCAGTGAATCGTTTGGGTCTAGCGGGAGTTTCTACAATGAGCAGTTCTTC. Translation gives CASSESFGSSGSFYNEQFF.

The V and J genes are TRBV19 and TRBJ1-2, with D uncertain. The germline gives CDR1 LNHDA, CDR2 SQIVND (reference sequence). Trimming removed 4 bases from V and 3 bases from J, with 15 bases in between. The CDR3 extends over 15 amino acids. In DNA form, the CDR3 reads TGTGCCAGTAGTAAGAGGTCCACGGAATACTATGGCTACACCTTC. This sequence encodes CASSKRSTEYYGYTF.

The chain's CDR3 is CASSPGLAGIGSYEQYF. The CDR3 region has the DNA TGTGCCAGCAGCCCAGGACTAGCGGGTATCGGCTCCTACGAGCAGTACTTC. The V gene is TRBV7-2, the J gene TRBJ2-7, with 11 bases matching TRBD2. V lost 5 bases and J lost 0; bases outside the gene matches: 9. The CDR3 is 17 amino acids. CDR1 SGHTA and CDR2 FQGNSA come from the germline V gene. The variable domain in full, with the rest retrieved from reference TRBV7-2 and TRBJ2-7, is GAGVSQSPSNKVTEKGKDVELRCDPISGHTALYWYRQSLGQGLEFLIYFQGNSAPDKSGLPSDRFSAERTGGSVSTLTIQRTQQEDSAVYLCASSPGLAGIGSYEQYFGPGTRLTVT.

A single count supports this clone. V is TRBV19 and J is TRBJ2-5; 8 nucleotides agree with TRBD1. Germline loops: CDR1 LNHDA, CDR2 SQIVND (reference sequence). V was pared by 6 bases and J by 2 bases, with 8 bases of the junction left unmatched. This CDR3 is built from 15 residues. CDR3 loop: CASSMRTGTQETQYF. The CDR3 DNA is TGTGCCAGTAGCATGCGGACAGGGACGCAAGAGACCCAGTACTTC. The full variable domain, completed using reference TRBV19 and TRBJ2-5, is DGGITQSPKYLFRKEGQNVTLSCEQNLNHDAMYWYRQDPGQGLRLIYYSQIVNDFQKGDIAEGYSVSREKKESFPLTVTSAQKNPTAFYLCASSMRTGTQETQYFGPGTRLLVL.

As DNA, the CDR3 is TGTGCCAGCAGTTTAACTTACTTGCAGCCCCAGCATTTT. Encoded protein: CASSLTYLQPQHF. The V and J genes are TRBV27 and TRBJ1-5; D unclear. Germline lookup yields CDR1 MNHEY and CDR2 SMNVEV (reference sequence). CDR3 size: 13 residues. V gave up 2 bases and J gave up 7 bases, with 9 bases separating them.